These T cell receptor beta chains were read from a single sample in a study of a mutant IDH1 vaccine in newly diagnosed glioma. Clones were sequenced by immunoSEQ multiplex PCR, and TCRdb holds only the in-frame ones, with some missing. This sample has fewer than 55,000 clones, with around 60% found just once. These receptors' targets are unknown. The starting material was peripheral blood mononuclear cells (PBMCs), obtained from a glioma patient whose treatment included an IDH1 peptide vaccine. The receptors stem from a man aged 40-49 years with glioma. Some clones in this sample may be carry-over from other donors' samples. CDR3s include the opening cysteine and the closing phenylalanine or tryptophan. Each record gives: V gene, CDR3 protein.

V gene: TRBV27
CDR3 protein: CASSPSRRDMNTEAFF

V gene: TRBV21-1
CDR3 protein: CASSHGTGWPGNTEAFF

V gene: TRBV5-1
CDR3 protein: CASSFNRPQDTQYF

V gene: TRBV7-9
CDR3 protein: CASSPGQWAPLHF

V gene: TRBV11-1
CDR3 protein: CASSTRVTGDTEAFF

V gene: TRBV5-8
CDR3 protein: CASKGQGWETQYF

V gene: TRBV6-6
CDR3 protein: CASKSPGGTEAFF

V gene: TRBV20-1
CDR3 protein: CSASHGRELFF

V gene: TRBV13
CDR3 protein: CASSLGDSNEQFF

V gene: TRBV29-1
CDR3 protein: CSVEIQPGELFF

V gene: TRBV5-6
CDR3 protein: CASSLTHEQYF

V gene: TRBV6-1
CDR3 protein: CASRESHGTLGGRKQYF

V gene: TRBV15
CDR3 protein: CATSIGANEQYF

V gene: TRBV7-9
CDR3 protein: CASSSTGNTEAFF

V gene: TRBV5-5
CDR3 protein: CASSSTGDTEAFF

V gene: TRBV27
CDR3 protein: CASSLGTGREKLFF

V gene: TRBV7-6
CDR3 protein: CASSYQSGTSGGPYEQYF

V gene: TRBV2
CDR3 protein: CASSDEQGRGNTEAFF

V gene: TRBV7-6
CDR3 protein: CASSGGLNYGYTF

V gene: TRBV30
CDR3 protein: CAWSPGAGSPLHF